This entry lists 27 T cell receptor beta chains sequenced from one sample in a study of T cells in Graves' hyperthyroidism and ophthalmopathy. The investigators amplified TCR beta CDR3 regions from RNA transcripts. TCR CDR3 underwent first-round RT-PCR with the HTBI primer set. Each CDR3 protein is one row after TCRdb ran MiXCR on the multiplex PCR reads. The sample yields hundreds of thousands of distinct CDR3 sequences, about 14% seen once. The source material was blood. Every receptor here comes from a young man with Graves' ophthalmopathy.

This clonotype showed up many times. V and J are TRBV29-1 and TRBJ2-3, with a tentative D call TRBD2 (6 bases). The CDR3 runs to 15 residues. The germline CDR1 and CDR2 sequences are SQVTM and ANQGSEA. Trimming pared 7 bases from V and 4 bases from J, leaving 21 bases between. CDR3 sequence: CSDEGSGGDADTQYF. The CDR3 DNA follows: TGCAGCGATGAGGGGTCCGGGGGAGACGCAGATACGCAGTATTTT.

CDR3 sequence reads: CSARDPTSGSTDTQYF. Written as DNA, the CDR3 is TGCAGTGCTAGAGATCCGACTAGCGGGAGCACAGATACGCAGTATTTT. The chain combines TRBV20-1 with TRBJ2-3; 10 bases fit TRBD2. The CDR3 has 16 amino acids. V trimming: 0 bases; J trimming: 0 bases; junction bases outside the gene matches: 3. Germline V gene data show CDR1 as DFQATT and CDR2 as SNEGSKA (reference sequence).

This clonotype came up a few times. This sequence may be a read error, since a much larger clone differs from it by one base. The chain links TRBV13 to TRBJ2-1; 11 nucleotides line up with TRBD1. The closer fit of TRBJ2-7 to the DNA end suggests the J call may be wrong. The CDR3 is made up of 20 amino acids. Germline V gene lookup returns CDR1 PRHDT and CDR2 FYEKMQ (reference sequence). The CDR3 is CASSSTRRDRGYSSYNEQYF. CDR3 nucleotide sequence: TGTGCCAGCAGCTCCACGCGCCGGGACAGGGGGTACAGCTCCTACAATGAGCAGTACTTC.

The chain links TRBV10-2 to TRBJ2-1; D not resolved. The CDR3 contains 14 residues. Between the trimmed V and J ends, which lost 2 bases and 3 bases, there was a span of 8 bases. Germline V gene sequence: CDR1 WSHSY, CDR2 SAAADI. The DNA for the CDR3 is TGCGCCAGCAGTGAGGGACCCGACTACAATGAGCAGTTCTTC. Protein sequence: CASSEGPDYNEQFF.

This clonotype was counted ten times or more. The V and J genes are TRBV2 and TRBJ1-2; D unclear. The CDR3 runs 12 residues. Germline V gene lookup returns CDR1 SNHLY and CDR2 FYNNEI. The V and J ends lost 3 bases and 4 bases respectively, with 6 bases between them. In nucleotides, the CDR3 is TGTGCCAGCAGTGAGGGAGCCTATGGCTACACCTTC. Translating gives CASSEGAYGYTF.

A few counts support this clonotype. The rearrangement joins TRBV20-1 to TRBJ2-1; D call uncertain. Trimming removed 6 bases at V and 9 bases at J, with 12 bases between. Germline V lookup: CDR1 DFQATT, CDR2 SNEGSKA (reference sequence). CDR3 length: 11 residues. The CDR3 reads CSAGVNTEQFF. The CDR3, as DNA: TGCAGTGCCGGAGTGAACACTGAGCAGTTCTTC.

This clonotype was found many times. The chain uses TRBV11-2 and TRBJ1-6; D gene unclear. The germline V gene encodes CDR1 SGHAT and CDR2 FQNNGV. CDR3 length equals 15 residues. The ends were cut back, 5 bases at V and 0 bases at J, with 8 bases in the middle. This CDR3 reads CASSPRSSYNSPLHF. CDR3 nucleotide sequence: TGTGCCAGCAGCCCCCGTAGCTCCTATAATTCACCCCTCCACTTT. Full variable domain (outside the CDR3, taken from reference TRBV11-2 and TRBJ1-6): EAGVAQSPRYKIIEKRQSVAFWCNPISGHATLYWYQQILGQGPKLLIQFQNNGVVDDSQLPKDRFSAERLKGVDSTLKIQPAKLEDSAVYLCASSPRSSYNSPLHFGNGTRLTVT.

This clonotype has more than one count but fewer than ten. This rearrangement joins TRBV9 to TRBJ2-2; maybe TRBD1 (6 bases). Per the germline V gene, CDR1 is SGDLS and CDR2 is YYNGEE. Between the trimmed V and J ends, which lost 5 bases and 7 bases, there was a span of 18 bases. The CDR3 is 15 residues long. In DNA form, the CDR3 reads TGTGCCAGCAGTCCTACAGGGTTGGGGCACGGGGAGCTGTTTTTT. It translates to CASSPTGLGHGELFF.

This clonotype is a singleton in its sample. With a much larger clone just one base away, this may be a read error. The chain employs TRBV2 and TRBJ2-7; D perhaps matches TRBD1 (6 bases). This CDR3 region has 13 residues. CDR1 and CDR2 from the germline V gene are SNHLY and FYNNEI. The CDR3 region has the DNA TGTGCCGGCAGTTACAGGACAGCCTACGAGCAGTACTTC. It specifies CAGSYRTAYEQYF.

This clonotype was counted a few times. The rearrangement joins TRBV12-3 or TRBV12-4 to TRBJ1-6, with 9 bases identical to TRBD1. The CDR3 totals 14 residues. The trim removed 5 bases at V and 10 bases at J, leaving 6 bases unmatched. The CDR3 sequence: CASSLTGGGSPLHF. The CDR3 bases are TGTGCCAGCAGTCTAACAGGGGGCGGGTCACCCCTCCACTTT.

Many counts were recorded for this clonotype. This chain links TRBV6-1 with TRBJ2-7; 11 nucleotides align to TRBD1. This CDR3 spans 15 amino acids. Unmatched junction bases numbered 9, after V lost 8 bases and J lost 3 bases. Germline V gene sequence: CDR1 MNHNS, CDR2 SASEGT. CDR3 in DNA: TGTGCCAGCCGGAGAGAGGACAGGGGGCACTACGAGCAGTACTTC. Amino acid sequence: CASRREDRGHYEQYF.

The chain joins TRBV2 to TRBJ2-1; no reliable D call. The CDR3 totals 13 residues. Germline values: CDR1 SNHLY, CDR2 FYNNEI. V lost 4 bases and J 4 bases, leaving 8 bases between the germline ends. This CDR3 is CASSAARYNEQFF. The CDR3 region has the DNA TGTGCCAGCAGTGCCGCCAGATACAATGAGCAGTTCTTC. The whole variable domain, filled in from reference TRBV2 and TRBJ2-1, reads EPEVTQTPSHQVTQMGQEVILRCVPISNHLYFYWYRQILGQKVEFLVSFYNNEISEKSEIFDDQFSVERPDGSNFTLKIRSTKLEDSAMYFCASSAARYNEQFFGPGTRLTVL.

Ten or more counts support this clonotype. The chain uses TRBV5-1 and TRBJ2-1; D is ambiguous. Trimming stripped 1 base from V and 10 bases from J, with 9 bases between. CDR3 length: 12 residues. Germline loops: CDR1 SGHRS, CDR2 YFSETQ. The CDR3 DNA sequence: TGCGCCAGCAGCTTGAATGTGGGGGAGCAGTTCTTC. It yields the protein CASSLNVGEQFF.

This clonotype was observed many times. The chain employs TRBV11-2 and TRBJ2-1, with 8 bases identical to TRBD2. The CDR3 totals 15 residues. The V and J ends lost 6 bases and 3 bases, in that order; junction bases with no gene match: 7. The germline V gene encodes CDR1 SGHAT and CDR2 FQNNGV. CDR3 nucleotides: TGTGCCAGCAGACCGACCGGGGGGGGCTACAATGAGCAGTTCTTC. It codes for CASRPTGGGYNEQFF. The complete variable domain, with remaining parts taken from reference TRBV11-2 and TRBJ2-1, reads EAGVAQSPRYKIIEKRQSVAFWCNPISGHATLYWYQQILGQGPKLLIQFQNNGVVDDSQLPKDRFSAERLKGVDSTLKIQPAKLEDSAVYLCASRPTGGGYNEQFFGPGTRLTVL.

V usage is TRBV11-1 and J usage is TRBJ2-1, with TRBD2 matching over 12 bases. The CDR3 runs to 16 residues. Trimming at V came to 5 bases and at J to 5 bases, leaving 7 bases not matched to a gene. Germline V gene sequence: CDR1 SGHAT, CDR2 FQDESV (reference sequence). Here the CDR3 reads CASSHPGLAGNNEQFF. The CDR3 DNA reads as TGTGCCAGCAGCCACCCCGGACTAGCGGGAAACAATGAGCAGTTCTTC.

This clonotype was counted at least ten times. The chain joins TRBV20-1 to TRBJ1-6; 12 bases line up with TRBD1. Germline V gene lookup returns CDR1 DFQATT and CDR2 SNEGSKA (reference sequence). The CDR3 covers 16 residues. V lost 3 bases to trimming and J lost 12 bases; unmatched junction nucleotides: 12. CDR3 coding DNA: TGCAGTGCTAGGGGGGACAGGGGGCGAATTTTAGGACCCCTCCACTTT. Encoded protein: CSARGDRGRILGPLHF.

This clonotype has ten or more counts. The CDR3 protein is CASSQGRTYGYTF. The CDR3 DNA reads as TGTGCCAGCAGCCAAGGTAGGACCTATGGCTACACCTTC. This chain connects TRBV3-1 to TRBJ1-2; no definite D call. Trimming left V 1 base short and J 4 bases short, with 7 bases between. CDR1 is LGHDT and CDR2 is YNNKEL in the germline V gene (reference sequence). This CDR3 is built from 13 residues.

At least ten counts were recorded for this clonotype. The chain recombines TRBV18 with TRBJ1-1; D gene unclear. The length of the CDR3 is 15 residues. Trimming left V 1 base short and J 1 base short, with 10 bases between. Germline V gene sequence: CDR1 KGHSH, CDR2 LQKENI. CDR3 DNA sequence: TGTGCCAGCTCACCACAGGGCACCCGGAACACTGAAGCTTTCTTT. Its protein is CASSPQGTRNTEAFF.

This clonotype was recorded a few times. J is TRBJ2-1 and V is TRBV27; the match to TRBD2 covers 9 bases. Germline V gives CDR1 MNHEY, CDR2 SMNVEV (reference sequence). Trimming removed 6 bases from V and 9 bases from J; junction bases left unmatched: 12. CDR3 length equals 15 residues. The CDR3 coding sequence is TGTGCCAGCAGGGGGGGCGGGGGGGCCGTTAGTGAGCAGTTCTTC. This encodes CASRGGGGAVSEQFF.

This clonotype was detected ten times or more. The genes are TRBV7-3 and TRBJ2-1; TRBD2 is a possible D gene (5 bases). V lost 1 base and J lost 4, with 17 bases in between. CDR3 length: 17 amino acids. Germline V gene sequence: CDR1 SGHTA, CDR2 FQGTGA. This chain's CDR3 is CASSLSRQHGIYNEQFF. In DNA, the CDR3 is TGTGCCAGCAGCTTAAGCAGACAACACGGGATTTACAATGAGCAGTTCTTC.

The rearrangement uses TRBV6-1 and TRBJ2-7; 11 positions agree with TRBD1. CDR3 length: 16 amino acids. With V trimmed by 0 bases and J by 3 bases, 4 bases remained unmatched. CDR1 and CDR2 (germline): MNHNS, SASEGT. CDR3 DNA sequence: TGTGCCAGCAGTGAAGCAAGGGGGACAGGGGGCTACGAGCAGTACTTC. Translated: CASSEARGTGGYEQYF.

On this clonotype itself: A clone one base away is much larger, so this may be a read error. The V gene is TRBV5-1, the J gene TRBJ1-4; D unresolved. Germline loops: CDR1 SGHRS, CDR2 YFSETQ. The CDR3 is 14 amino acids. The CDR3 loop reads CASSLDSLNEKPFF. The CDR3 DNA follows: TGCGCCAGCAGCTTGGACAGCCTTAATGAAAAACCGTTTTTT. Full variable domain (missing parts from reference TRBV5-1 and TRBJ1-4): KAGVTQTPRYLIKTRGQQVTLSCSPISGHRSVSWYQQTPGQGLQFLFEYFSETQRNKGNFPGRFSGRQFSNSRSEMNVSTLELGDSALYLCASSLDSLNEKPFFGSGTQLSVL.

This clonotype has ten or more counts. V usage is TRBV18 and J usage is TRBJ1-4; D not resolved. Looked up from germline, CDR1 is KGHSH and CDR2 is LQKENI. The CDR3 runs 16 residues. The V end lost 2 bases, the J end lost 2 bases, and 12 bases lay between the germline ends. The CDR3 spells CASSPDKLATNEKLFF. In DNA form, the CDR3 reads TGTGCCAGCTCACCAGACAAATTGGCGACTAATGAAAAACTGTTTTTT.

This clonotype has ten or more counts. The CDR3 loop is CSAKTGEQPQHF. DNA for the CDR3: TGCAGTGCTAAGACAGGGGAGCAGCCCCAGCATTTT. The chain is built from TRBV20-1 and TRBJ1-5; TRBD1 aligns across 8 bases. V dropped 4 bases and J dropped 7; count of bases not matched to a gene: 3. Germline assignment: CDR1 DFQATT and CDR2 SNEGSKA (reference sequence). The CDR3 runs 12 residues.

This clonotype was observed at least ten times. In DNA, the CDR3 is TGTGCCAGCAGTTTAGCTACAGGGAACACTGAAGCTTTCTTT. This sequence encodes CASSLATGNTEAFF. The gene calls are TRBV12-3 or TRBV12-4 and TRBJ1-1, with a weak D call TRBD1 (5 bases). CDR3 length: 14 amino acids. Trimming removed 0 bases at V and 1 base at J, with 6 bases between.

This clonotype was seen repeatedly, ten times or more. This sequence joins TRBV5-1 and TRBJ2-1; a weak D match, TRBD1 (5 bases). V shed 4 bases and J shed 2 bases, with 10 bases lying between them. Germline V gene sequence: CDR1 SGHRS, CDR2 YFSETQ. This CDR3 spans 14 amino acids. CDR3 bases: TGCGCCAGCAGCCAGGGTGAGGCCTACAATGAGCAGTTCTTC. It translates to CASSQGEAYNEQFF.

The sample holds many counts of this clonotype. The J gene is TRBJ2-4, the V gene TRBV12-3 or TRBV12-4, with 9 positions matching TRBD2. This CDR3 region has 15 residues. V shed 6 bases, J shed 3 bases, and the junction held 6 bases outside the gene matches. CDR3: CASSPRREGKNIQYF. In DNA form, the CDR3 reads TGTGCCAGCAGCCCTCGGCGGGAGGGCAAAAACATTCAGTACTTC.